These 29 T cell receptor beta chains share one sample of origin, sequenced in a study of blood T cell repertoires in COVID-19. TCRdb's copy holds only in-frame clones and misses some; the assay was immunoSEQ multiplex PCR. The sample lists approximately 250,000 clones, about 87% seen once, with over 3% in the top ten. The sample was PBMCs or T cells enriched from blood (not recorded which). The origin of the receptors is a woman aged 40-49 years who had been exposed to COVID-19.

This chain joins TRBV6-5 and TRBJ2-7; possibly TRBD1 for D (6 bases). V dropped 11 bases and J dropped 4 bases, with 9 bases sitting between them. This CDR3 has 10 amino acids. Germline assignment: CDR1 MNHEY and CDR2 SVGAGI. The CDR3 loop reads CAHGQYEQYF. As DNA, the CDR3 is TGTGCCCACGGACAGTACGAGCAGTACTTC.

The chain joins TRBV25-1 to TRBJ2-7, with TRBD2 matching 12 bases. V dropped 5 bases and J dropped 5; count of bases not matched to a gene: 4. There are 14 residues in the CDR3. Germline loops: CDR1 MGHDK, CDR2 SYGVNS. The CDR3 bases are TGTGCCAGCAGTCCGACTAGCGGGAGCCACGAGCAGTACGTC. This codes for CASSPTSGSHEQYV.

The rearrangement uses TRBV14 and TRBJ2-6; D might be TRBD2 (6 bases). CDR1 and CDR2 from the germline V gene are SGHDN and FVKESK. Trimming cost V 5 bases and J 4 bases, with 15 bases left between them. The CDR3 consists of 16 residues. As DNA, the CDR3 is TGTGCCAGCAGCGGCAATAGGGGAGGAGGGGCCAACGTCCTGACTTTC. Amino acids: CASSGNRGGGANVLTF.

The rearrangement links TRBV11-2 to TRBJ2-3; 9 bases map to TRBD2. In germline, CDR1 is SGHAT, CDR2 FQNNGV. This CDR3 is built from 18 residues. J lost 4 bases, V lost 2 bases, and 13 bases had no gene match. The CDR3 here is CASSLHSRVAGAADTQYF. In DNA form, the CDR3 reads TGTGCCAGCAGCTTACACAGCAGGGTAGCGGGAGCTGCAGATACGCAGTATTTT.

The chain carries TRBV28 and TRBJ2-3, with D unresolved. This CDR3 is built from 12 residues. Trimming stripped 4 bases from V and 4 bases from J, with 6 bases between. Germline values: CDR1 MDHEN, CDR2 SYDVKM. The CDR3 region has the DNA TGTGCCAGCAGTTCTAATTCAGATACGCAGTATTTT. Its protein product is CASSSNSDTQYF.

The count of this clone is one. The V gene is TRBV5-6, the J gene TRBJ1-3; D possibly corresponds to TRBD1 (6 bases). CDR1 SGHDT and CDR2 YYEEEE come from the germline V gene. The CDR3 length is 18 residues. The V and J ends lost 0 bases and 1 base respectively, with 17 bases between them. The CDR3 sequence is CASSLAPTGGASGNTIYF. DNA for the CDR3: TGTGCCAGCAGCTTGGCCCCTACCGGGGGGGCGTCTGGAAACACCATATATTTT.

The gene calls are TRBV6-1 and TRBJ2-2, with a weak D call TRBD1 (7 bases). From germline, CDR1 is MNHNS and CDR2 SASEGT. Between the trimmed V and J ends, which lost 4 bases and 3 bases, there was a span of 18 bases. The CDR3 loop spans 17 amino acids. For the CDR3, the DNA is TGTGCCAGCAGTGCGGGGGACAGCAGCACGTACACCGGGGAGCTGTTTTTT. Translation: CASSAGDSSTYTGELFF.

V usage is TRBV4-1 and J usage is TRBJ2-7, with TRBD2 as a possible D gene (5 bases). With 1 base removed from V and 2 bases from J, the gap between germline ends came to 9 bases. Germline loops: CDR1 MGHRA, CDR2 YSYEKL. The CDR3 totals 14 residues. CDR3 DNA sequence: TGCGCCAGCAGCCAAGCAGTCGGGGCCTACGAGCAGTACTTC. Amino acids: CASSQAVGAYEQYF.

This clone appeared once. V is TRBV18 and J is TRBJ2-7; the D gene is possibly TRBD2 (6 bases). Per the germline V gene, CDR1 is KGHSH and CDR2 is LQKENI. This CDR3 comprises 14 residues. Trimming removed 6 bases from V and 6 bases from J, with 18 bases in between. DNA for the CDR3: TGTGCCAGCTCTTACGGCCGGGGGAGTTCCGAGCAGTACGTC. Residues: CASSYGRGSSEQYV.

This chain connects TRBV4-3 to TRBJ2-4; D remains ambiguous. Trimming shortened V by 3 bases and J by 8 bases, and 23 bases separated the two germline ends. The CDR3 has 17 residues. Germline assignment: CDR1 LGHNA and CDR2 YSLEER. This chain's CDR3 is CASSHTSLRSPEDIQYF. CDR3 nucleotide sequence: TGCGCCAGCAGCCACACGTCTCTCAGATCACCTGAAGACATTCAGTACTTC.

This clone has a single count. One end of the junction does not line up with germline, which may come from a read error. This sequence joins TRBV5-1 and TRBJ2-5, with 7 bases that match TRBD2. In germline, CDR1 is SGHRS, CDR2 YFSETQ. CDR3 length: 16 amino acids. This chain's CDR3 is CASTALRAGVGETQYF. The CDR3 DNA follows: TGTGCCAGCACCGCTTTGCGGGCGGGAGTAGGTGAGACCCAGTACTTC. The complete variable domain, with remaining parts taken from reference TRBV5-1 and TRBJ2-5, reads KAGVTQTPRYLIKTRGQQVTLSCSPISGHRSVSWYQQTPGQGLQFLFEYFSETQRNKGNFPGRFSGRQFSNSRSEMNVSTLELGDSALYLCASTALRAGVGETQYFGPGTRLLVL.

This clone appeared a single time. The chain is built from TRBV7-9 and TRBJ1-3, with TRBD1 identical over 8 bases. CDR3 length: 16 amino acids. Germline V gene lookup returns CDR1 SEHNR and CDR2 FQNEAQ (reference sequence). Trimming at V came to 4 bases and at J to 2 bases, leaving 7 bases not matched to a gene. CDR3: CASSSDREEAGNTIYF. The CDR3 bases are TGTGCCAGCAGCTCGGACAGGGAAGAGGCTGGAAACACCATATATTTT.

The CDR3 is CASSLPRGEDTEAFF. Written as DNA, the CDR3 is TGTGCCAGCAGCTTACCCAGGGGCGAGGACACTGAAGCTTTCTTT. The chain joins TRBV13 to TRBJ1-1, with D maybe TRBD1 (6 bases). CDR3 length: 15 residues. CDR1 PRHDT and CDR2 FYEKMQ come from the germline V gene (reference sequence). The V end was cut by 2 bases, the J end by 3 bases, with 13 bases between.

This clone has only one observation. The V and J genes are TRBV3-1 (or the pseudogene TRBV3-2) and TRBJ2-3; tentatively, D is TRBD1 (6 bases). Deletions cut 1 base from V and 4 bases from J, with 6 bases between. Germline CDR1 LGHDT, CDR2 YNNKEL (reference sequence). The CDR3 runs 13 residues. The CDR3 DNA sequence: TGTGCCAGCAGCCAAGGGGGGCCAGATACGCAGTATTTT. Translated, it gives CASSQGGPDTQYF.

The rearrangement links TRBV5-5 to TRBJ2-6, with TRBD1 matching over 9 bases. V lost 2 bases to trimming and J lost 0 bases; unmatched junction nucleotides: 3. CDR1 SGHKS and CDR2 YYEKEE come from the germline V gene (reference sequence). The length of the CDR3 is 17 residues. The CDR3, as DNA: TGTGCCAGCAGCTTTAGGGACAGGGTCTCTGGGGCCAACGTCCTGACTTTC. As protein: CASSFRDRVSGANVLTF. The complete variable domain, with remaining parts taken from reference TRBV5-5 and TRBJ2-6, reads DAGVTQSPTHLIKTRGQQVTLRCSPISGHKSVSWYQQVLGQGPQFIFQYYEKEERGRGNFPDRFSARQFPNYSSELNVNALLLGDSALYLCASSFRDRVSGANVLTFGAGSRLTVL.

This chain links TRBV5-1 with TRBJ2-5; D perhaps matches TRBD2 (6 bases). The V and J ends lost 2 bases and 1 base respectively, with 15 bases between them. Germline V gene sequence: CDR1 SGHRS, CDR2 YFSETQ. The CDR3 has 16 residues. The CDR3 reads CASSLMGLASQETQYF. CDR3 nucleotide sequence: TGCGCCAGCAGCTTAATGGGGCTAGCGAGCCAAGAGACCCAGTACTTC.

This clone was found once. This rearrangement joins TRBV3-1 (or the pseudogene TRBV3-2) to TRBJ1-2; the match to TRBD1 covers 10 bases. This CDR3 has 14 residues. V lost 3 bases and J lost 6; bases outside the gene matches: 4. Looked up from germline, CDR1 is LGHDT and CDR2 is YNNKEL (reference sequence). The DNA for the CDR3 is TGTGCCAGCAGCCACGGACAGGGGGTGAATGGCTACACCTTC. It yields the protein CASSHGQGVNGYTF.

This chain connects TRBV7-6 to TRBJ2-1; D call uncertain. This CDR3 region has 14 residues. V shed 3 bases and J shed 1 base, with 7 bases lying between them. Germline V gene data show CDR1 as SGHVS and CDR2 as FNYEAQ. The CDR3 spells CASSFSRSYNEQFF. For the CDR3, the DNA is TGTGCCAGCAGCTTCTCCCGTTCCTACAATGAGCAGTTCTTC.

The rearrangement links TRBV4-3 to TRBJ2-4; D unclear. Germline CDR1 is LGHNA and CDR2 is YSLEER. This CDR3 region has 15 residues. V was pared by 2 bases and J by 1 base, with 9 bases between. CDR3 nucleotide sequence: TGCGCCAGCAGCCAAATCTTCGGGGCCAAAAACATTCAGTACTTC. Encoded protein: CASSQIFGAKNIQYF.

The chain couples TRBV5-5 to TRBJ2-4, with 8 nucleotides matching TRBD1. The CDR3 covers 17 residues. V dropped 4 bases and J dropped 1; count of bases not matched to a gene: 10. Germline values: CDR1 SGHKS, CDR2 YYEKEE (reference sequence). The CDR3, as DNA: TGTGCCAGCAGCCTCAATCCGGGACAGGCGGCCAAAAACATTCAGTACTTC. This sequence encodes CASSLNPGQAAKNIQYF.

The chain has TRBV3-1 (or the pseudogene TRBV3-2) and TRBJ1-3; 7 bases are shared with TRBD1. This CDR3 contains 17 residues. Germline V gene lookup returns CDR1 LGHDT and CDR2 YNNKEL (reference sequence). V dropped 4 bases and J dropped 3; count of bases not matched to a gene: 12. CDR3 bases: TGTGCCAGCAGCCTGCGAAGGGGGCGCGGGGATGGAAACACCATATATTTT. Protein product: CASSLRRGRGDGNTIYF.

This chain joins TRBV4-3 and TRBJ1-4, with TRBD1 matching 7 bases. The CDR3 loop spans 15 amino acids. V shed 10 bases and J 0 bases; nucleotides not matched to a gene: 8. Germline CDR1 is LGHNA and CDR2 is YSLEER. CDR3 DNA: TGCGCCACAGGGGGGACGCCTGCAACTAATGAAAAACTGTTTTTT. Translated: CATGGTPATNEKLFF.

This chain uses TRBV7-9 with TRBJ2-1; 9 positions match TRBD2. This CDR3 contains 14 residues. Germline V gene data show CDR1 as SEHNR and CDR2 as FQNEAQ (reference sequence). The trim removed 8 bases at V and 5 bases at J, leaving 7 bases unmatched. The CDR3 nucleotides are TGTGCCAGCCTCCGGCTAGCGGGAAACAATGAGCAGTTCTTC. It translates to CASLRLAGNNEQFF.

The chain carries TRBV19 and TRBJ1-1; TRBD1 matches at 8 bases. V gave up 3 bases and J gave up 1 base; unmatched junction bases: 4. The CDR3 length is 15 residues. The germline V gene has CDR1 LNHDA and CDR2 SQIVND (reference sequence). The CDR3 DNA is TGTGCCAGTAGTATTAGGACAGGGTCGAACACTGAAGCTTTCTTT. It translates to CASSIRTGSNTEAFF.

CDR3 sequence (DNA): TGTGCCAGCGCAATCAGGGGCCCGAACACTGAAGCTTTCTTT. Protein product: CASAIRGPNTEAFF. The chain employs TRBV28 and TRBJ1-1; possible D gene TRBD1, 6 bases. Germline-derived CDR1 and CDR2 are MDHEN and SYDVKM. Deletions cut 8 bases from V and 1 base from J, with 14 bases between. The CDR3 is made up of 14 amino acids.

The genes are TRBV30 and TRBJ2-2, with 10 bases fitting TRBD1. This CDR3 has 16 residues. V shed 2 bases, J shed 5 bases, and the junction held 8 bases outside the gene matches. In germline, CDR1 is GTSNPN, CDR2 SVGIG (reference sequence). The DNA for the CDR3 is TGTGCCTGGAGTCCCCGGGACAGGGGAAAGACCGGGGAGCTGTTTTTT. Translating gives CAWSPRDRGKTGELFF.

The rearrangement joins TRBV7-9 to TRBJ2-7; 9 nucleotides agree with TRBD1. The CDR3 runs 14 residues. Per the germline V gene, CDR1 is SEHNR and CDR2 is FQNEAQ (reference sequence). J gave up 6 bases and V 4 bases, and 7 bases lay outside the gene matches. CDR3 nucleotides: TGTGCCAGCAGCTCGACGGACAGGGGTCCCGAGCAGTACTTC. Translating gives CASSSTDRGPEQYF. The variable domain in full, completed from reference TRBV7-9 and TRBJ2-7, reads DTGVSQNPRHKITKRGQNVTFRCDPISEHNRLYWYRQTLGQGPEFLTYFQNEAQLEKSRLLSDRFSAERPKGSFSTLEIQRTEQGDSAMYLCASSSTDRGPEQYFGPGTRLTVT.

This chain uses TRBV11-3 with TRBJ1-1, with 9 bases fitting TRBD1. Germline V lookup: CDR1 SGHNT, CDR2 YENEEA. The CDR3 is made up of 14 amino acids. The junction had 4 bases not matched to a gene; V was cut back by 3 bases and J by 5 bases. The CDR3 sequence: CASSLGQGGTEAFF. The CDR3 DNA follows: TGTGCCAGCAGCTTGGGACAGGGTGGAACTGAAGCTTTCTTT. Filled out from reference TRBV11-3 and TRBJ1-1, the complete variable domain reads EAGVVQSPRYKIIEKKQPVAFWCNPISGHNTLYWYLQNLGQGPELLIRYENEEAVDDSQLPKDRFSAERLKGVDSTLKIQPAELGDSAVYLCASSLGQGGTEAFFGQGTRLTVV.

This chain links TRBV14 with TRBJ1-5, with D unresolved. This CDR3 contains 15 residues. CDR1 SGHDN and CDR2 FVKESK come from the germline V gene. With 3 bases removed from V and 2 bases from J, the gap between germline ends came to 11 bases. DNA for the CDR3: TGTGCCAGCAGCCATTCGGGAATGGGCAATCAGCCCCAGCATTTT. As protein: CASSHSGMGNQPQHF.